The subject of this entry is one TCR beta chain. These data originate in a study of blood T cell repertoires in COVID-19. With 4 bases clipped from V and 7 bases from J, the junction kept 8 bases outside the gene matches. This CDR3 region has 14 residues. Per germline, CDR1 PRHDT and CDR2 FYEKMQ (reference sequence). The authors' processing: Amplification with reference gene primers provided the estimates of nucleated cell counts. This table comes from immunoSEQ multiplex PCR, and its TCRdb copy is limited to in-frame clones, with some not included. Clone size and V and J calls were adopted from that table, with D and trimming inferred from the DNA. The data contain more than 55,000 clones, around 83% of them singletons.

The sequenced material came from peripheral blood. This chain connects TRBV13 to TRBJ1-2; TRBD1 aligns across 8 bases. The sequence was obtained from a woman aged 80 or older with acute or convalescent COVID-19. The CDR3 DNA reads TGTGCCAGCAGCTCCTCGGACAGGGCATCTGGCTACACCTTC. This encodes CASSSSDRASGYTF.